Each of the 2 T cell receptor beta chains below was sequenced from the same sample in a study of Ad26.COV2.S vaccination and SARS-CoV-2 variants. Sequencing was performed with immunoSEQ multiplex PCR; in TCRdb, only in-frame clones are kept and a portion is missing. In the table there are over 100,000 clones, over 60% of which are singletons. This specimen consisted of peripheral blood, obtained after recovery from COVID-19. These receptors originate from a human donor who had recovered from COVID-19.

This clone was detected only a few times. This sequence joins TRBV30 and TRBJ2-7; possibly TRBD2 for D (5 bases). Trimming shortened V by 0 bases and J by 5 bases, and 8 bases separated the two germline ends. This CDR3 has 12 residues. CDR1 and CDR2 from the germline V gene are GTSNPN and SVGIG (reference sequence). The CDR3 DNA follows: TGTGCCTGGAGTGTGAAGGGAGACGAGCAGTACTTC. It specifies CAWSVKGDEQYF. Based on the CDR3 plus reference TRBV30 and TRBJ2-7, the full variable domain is SQTIHQWPATLVQPVGSPLSLECTVEGTSNPNLYWYRQAAGRGLQLLFYSVGIGQISSEVPQNLSASRPQDRQFILSSKKLLLSDSGFYLCAWSVKGDEQYFGPGTRLTVT.

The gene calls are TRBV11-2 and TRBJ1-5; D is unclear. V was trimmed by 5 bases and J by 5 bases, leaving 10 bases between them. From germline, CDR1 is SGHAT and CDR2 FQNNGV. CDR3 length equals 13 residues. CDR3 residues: CASSRTYDQPQHF. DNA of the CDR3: TGTGCCAGCAGCAGGACCTATGATCAGCCCCAGCATTTT.